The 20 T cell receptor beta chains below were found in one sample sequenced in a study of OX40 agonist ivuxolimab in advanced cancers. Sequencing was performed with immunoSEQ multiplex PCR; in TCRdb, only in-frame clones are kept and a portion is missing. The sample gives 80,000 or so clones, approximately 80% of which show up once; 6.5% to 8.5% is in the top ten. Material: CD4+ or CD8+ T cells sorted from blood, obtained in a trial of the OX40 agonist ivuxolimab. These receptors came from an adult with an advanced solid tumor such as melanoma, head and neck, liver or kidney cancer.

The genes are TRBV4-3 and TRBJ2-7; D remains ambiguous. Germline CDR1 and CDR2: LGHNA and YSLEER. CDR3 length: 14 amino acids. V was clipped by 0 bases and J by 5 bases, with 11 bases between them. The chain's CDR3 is CASSQDPSFDEQYF. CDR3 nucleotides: TGCGCCAGCAGCCAAGATCCCAGTTTCGACGAGCAGTACTTC.

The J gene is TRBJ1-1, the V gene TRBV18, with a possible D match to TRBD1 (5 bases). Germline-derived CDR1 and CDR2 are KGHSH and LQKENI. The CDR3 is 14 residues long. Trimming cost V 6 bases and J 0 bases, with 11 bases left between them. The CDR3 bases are TGTGCCAGCTCCCGACAGCATTTGAACACTGAAGCTTTCTTT. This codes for CASSRQHLNTEAFF.

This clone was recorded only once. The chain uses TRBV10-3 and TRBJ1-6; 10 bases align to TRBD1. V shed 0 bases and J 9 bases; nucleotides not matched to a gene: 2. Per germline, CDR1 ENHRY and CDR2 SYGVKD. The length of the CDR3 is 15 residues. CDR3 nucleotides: TGTGCCATCAGTGAGTCAGGGACAGGGGTTTCACCCCTCCACTTT. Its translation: CAISESGTGVSPLHF.

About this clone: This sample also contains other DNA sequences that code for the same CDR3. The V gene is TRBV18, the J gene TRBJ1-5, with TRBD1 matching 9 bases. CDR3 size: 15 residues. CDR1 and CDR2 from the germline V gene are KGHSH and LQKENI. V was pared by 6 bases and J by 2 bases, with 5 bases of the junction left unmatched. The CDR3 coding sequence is TGTGCCAGCTCCCCGGACAGGGGTGGCAATCAGCCCCAGCATTTT. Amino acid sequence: CASSPDRGGNQPQHF.

Here the CDR3 reads CASSGQNSNQPQHF. The CDR3 nucleotides read TGTGCCAGCAGCGGGCAGAATAGCAATCAGCCCCAGCATTTT. This chain connects TRBV5-6 to TRBJ1-5; D gene unclear. Trimming took 4 bases from V and 0 from J, leaving 8 bases between them. The CDR3 extends over 14 amino acids. Germline assignment: CDR1 SGHDT and CDR2 YYEEEE.

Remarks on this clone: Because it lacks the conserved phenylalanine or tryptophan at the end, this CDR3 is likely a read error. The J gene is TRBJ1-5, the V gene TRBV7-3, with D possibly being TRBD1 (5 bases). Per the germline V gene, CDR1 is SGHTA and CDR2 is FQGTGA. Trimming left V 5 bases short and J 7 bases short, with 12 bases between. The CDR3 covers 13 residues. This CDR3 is CASSPRGGQPQHL. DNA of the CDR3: TGTGCCAGCAGCCCGCGGGGCGGACAGCCCCAGCATCTT.

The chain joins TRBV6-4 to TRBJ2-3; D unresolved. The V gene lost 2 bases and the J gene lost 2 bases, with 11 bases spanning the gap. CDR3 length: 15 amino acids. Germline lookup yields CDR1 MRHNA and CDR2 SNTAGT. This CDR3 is CASSDEAGPTDTQYF. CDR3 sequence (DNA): TGTGCCAGCAGTGACGAGGCAGGACCCACAGATACGCAGTATTTT.

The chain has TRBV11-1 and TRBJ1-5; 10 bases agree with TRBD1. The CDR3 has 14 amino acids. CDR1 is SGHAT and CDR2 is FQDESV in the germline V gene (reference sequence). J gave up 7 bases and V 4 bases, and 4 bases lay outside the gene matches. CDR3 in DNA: TGTGCCAGCAGCTCGGGACAGGGGAACCAGCCCCAGCATTTT. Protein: CASSSGQGNQPQHF.

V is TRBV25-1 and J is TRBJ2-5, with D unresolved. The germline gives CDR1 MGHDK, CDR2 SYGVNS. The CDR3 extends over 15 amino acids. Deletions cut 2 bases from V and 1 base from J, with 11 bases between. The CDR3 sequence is CASSETKFFQETQYF. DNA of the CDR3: TGTGCCAGCAGTGAAACTAAGTTCTTCCAAGAGACCCAGTACTTC.

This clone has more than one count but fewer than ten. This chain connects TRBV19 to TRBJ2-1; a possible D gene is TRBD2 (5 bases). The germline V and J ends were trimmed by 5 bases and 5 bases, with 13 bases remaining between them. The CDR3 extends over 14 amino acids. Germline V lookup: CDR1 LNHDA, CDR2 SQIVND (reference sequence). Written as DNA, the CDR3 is TGTGCCAGTAGTTCAGAGGGTACACACAATGAGCAGTTCTTC. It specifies CASSSEGTHNEQFF.

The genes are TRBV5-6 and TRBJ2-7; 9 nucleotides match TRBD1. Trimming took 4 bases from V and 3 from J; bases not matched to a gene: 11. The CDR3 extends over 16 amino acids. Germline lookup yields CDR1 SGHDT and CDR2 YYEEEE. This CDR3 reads CASSPLGDRDIYEQYF. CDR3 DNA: TGTGCCAGCAGCCCCCTCGGGGACAGGGATATCTACGAGCAGTACTTC.

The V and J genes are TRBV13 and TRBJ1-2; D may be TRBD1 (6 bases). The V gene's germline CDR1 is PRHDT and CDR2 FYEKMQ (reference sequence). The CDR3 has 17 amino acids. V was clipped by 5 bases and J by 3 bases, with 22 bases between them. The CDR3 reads CASSHTIQQGNYYGYTF. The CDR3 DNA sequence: TGTGCCAGCAGCCACACTATACAACAGGGAAATTACTATGGCTACACCTTC. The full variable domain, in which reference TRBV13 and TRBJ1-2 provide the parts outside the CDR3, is AAGVIQSPRHLIKEKRETATLKCYPIPRHDTVYWYQQGPGQDPQFLISFYEKMQSDKGSIPDRFSAQQFSDYHSELNMSSLELGDSALYFCASSHTIQQGNYYGYTFGSGTRLTVV.

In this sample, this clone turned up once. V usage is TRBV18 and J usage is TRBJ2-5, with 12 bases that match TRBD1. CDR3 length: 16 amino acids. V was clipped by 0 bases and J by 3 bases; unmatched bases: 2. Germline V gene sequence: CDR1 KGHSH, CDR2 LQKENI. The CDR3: CASSPPGQGAEETQYF. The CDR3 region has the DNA TGTGCCAGCTCACCACCGGGACAGGGGGCTGAAGAGACCCAGTACTTC.

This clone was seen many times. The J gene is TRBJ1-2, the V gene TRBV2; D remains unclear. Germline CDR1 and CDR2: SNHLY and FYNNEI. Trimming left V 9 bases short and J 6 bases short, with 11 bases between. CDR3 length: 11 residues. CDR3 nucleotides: TGTGCCAGTCAGTATGAGGATGGCTACACCTTC. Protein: CASQYEDGYTF.

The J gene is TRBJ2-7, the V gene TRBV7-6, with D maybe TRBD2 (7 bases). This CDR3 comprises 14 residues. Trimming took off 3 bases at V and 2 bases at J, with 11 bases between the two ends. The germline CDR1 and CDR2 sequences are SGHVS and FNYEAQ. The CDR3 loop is CASSFGGRAYEQYF. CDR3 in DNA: TGTGCCAGCAGCTTCGGGGGGCGAGCCTACGAGCAGTACTTC.

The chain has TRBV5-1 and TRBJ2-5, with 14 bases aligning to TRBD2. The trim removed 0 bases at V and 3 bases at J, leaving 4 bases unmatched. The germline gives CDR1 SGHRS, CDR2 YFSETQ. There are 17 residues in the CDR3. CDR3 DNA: TGCGCCAGCAGCTTGGGGACTAGCGGGGGGCCGAAAGAGACCCAGTACTTC. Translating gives CASSLGTSGGPKETQYF.

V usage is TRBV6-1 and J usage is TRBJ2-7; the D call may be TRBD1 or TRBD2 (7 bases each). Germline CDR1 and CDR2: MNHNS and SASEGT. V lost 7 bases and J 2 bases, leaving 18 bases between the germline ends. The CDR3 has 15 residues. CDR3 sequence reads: CASTNPQGGTYEQYF. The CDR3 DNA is TGTGCCAGCACAAACCCCCAGGGGGGGACCTACGAGCAGTACTTC.

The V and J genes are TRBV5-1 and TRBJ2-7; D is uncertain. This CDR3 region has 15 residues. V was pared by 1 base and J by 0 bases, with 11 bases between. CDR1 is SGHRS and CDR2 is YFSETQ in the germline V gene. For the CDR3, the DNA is TGCGCCAGCAGCTTGTATACCGACGACTCCTACGAGCAGTACTTC. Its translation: CASSLYTDDSYEQYF. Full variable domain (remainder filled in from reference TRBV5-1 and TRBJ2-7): KAGVTQTPRYLIKTRGQQVTLSCSPISGHRSVSWYQQTPGQGLQFLFEYFSETQRNKGNFPGRFSGRQFSNSRSEMNVSTLELGDSALYLCASSLYTDDSYEQYFGPGTRLTVT.

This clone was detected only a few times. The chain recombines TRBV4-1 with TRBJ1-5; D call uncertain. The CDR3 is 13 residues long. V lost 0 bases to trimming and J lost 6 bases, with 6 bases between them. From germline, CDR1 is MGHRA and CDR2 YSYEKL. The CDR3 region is CASSQEGSQPQHF. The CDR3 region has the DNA TGCGCCAGCAGCCAAGAGGGCAGTCAGCCCCAGCATTTT.

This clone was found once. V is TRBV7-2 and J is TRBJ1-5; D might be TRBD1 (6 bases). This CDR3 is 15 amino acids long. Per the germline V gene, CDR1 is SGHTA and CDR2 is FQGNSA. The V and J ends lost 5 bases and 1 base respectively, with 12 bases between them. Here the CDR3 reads CASSPRTGSNQPQHF. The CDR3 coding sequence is TGTGCCAGCAGCCCTCGAACAGGGAGCAATCAGCCCCAGCATTTT.